This TCR beta chain was captured in a study of Ad26.COV2.S vaccination and SARS-CoV-2 variants. Findings and caveats of the study: It was vaccine recipients, not placebo recipients, who had the higher spike-specific TCR breadth. Total T cell responses were possibly underestimated by TCR breadth and depth analyses. Breadth measured for non-spike TCRs was similar across vaccine and placebo recipients. After vaccination, reports described spike-specific CD8+ and CD4+ T cell responses as showing substantial breadth.

Comments on this clone: The antigen remains undetermined.

The table came from immunoSEQ multiplex PCR; TCRdb's copy has only in-frame clones and leaves some out. The repertoire has roughly 380,000 clones, approximately 90% of them found once; the top ten carry 3.9%. This CDR3 spans 14 amino acids. J lost 4 bases, V lost 6 bases, and 7 bases had no gene match. Per the germline V gene, CDR1 is SQVTM and CDR2 is ANQGSEA. The chain joins TRBV29-1 to TRBJ1-2; 11 nucleotides match TRBD1. This clonotype was obtained from a human donor who had recovered from COVID-19. Source: peripheral blood, taken after recovery from COVID-19. In nucleotides, the CDR3 is TGCAGCGTAGCGGACAGGGGGCAGGGCTATGGCTACACCTTC. It is translated as CSVADRGQGYGYTF.